The entry below describes one T cell receptor beta chain. The CDR3 length is 15 residues. Germline CDR1 reads SEHNR; CDR2 reads FQNEAQ (reference sequence). Trimming stripped 5 bases from V and 8 bases from J, with 18 bases between. This sample is part of a study of blood T cell repertoires in COVID-19. Study in general: Samples of COVID-19 (acute and convalescent) were obtained from the United States, Italy and Spain. Sample material is recorded as cDNA or gDNA derived from T cells, B-cell-depleted T cells, or PBMCs.

Using immunoSEQ multiplex PCR, the repertoire was profiled, and TCRdb retains in-frame clones only, with some absent. The repertoire holds some 130,000 clones, under 95% seen once, with about 3.5% in the top ten. Sequenced material: peripheral blood. This chain joins TRBV7-9 and TRBJ1-4; TRBD1 might be the D (5 bases). This receptor was taken from a man aged 50-60 years with active COVID-19. CDR3 in amino acids: CASSHHSQGSEKLFF. The CDR3 DNA reads as TGTGCCAGCAGCCACCACAGCCAGGGTAGCGAAAAACTGTTTTTT.